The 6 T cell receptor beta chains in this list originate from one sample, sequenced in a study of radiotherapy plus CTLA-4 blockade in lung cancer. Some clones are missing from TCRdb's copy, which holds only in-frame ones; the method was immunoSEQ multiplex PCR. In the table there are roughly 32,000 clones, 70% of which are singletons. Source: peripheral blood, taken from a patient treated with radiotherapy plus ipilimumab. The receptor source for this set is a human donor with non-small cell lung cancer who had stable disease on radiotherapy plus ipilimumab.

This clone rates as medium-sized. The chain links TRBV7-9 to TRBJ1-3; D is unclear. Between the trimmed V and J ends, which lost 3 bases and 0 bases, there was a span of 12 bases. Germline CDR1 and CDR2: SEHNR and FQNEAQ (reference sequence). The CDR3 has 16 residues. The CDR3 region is CASSFIGGSSGNTIYF. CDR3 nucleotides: TGTGCCAGCAGCTTTATAGGTGGGAGCTCTGGAAACACCATATATTTT.

CDR3 DNA sequence: TGTGCCAGCAGTGCTAGACGGTCGAACACTGAAGCTTTCTTT. Translation gives CASSARRSNTEAFF. The rearrangement uses TRBV6-5 and TRBJ1-1; D remains unclear. Germline loops: CDR1 MNHEY, CDR2 SVGAGI. V lost 5 bases to trimming and J lost 1 base, with 11 bases between them. This CDR3 contains 14 residues.

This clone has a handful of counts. CDR3: CASSLSGNTEAFF. As DNA, the CDR3 is TGTGCCAGCAGCCTCTCAGGGAACACTGAAGCTTTCTTT. The rearrangement uses TRBV7-9 and TRBJ1-1, with no clear D. The CDR3 extends over 13 amino acids. Germline loops: CDR1 SEHNR, CDR2 FQNEAQ (reference sequence). The ends were cut back, 5 bases at V and 1 base at J, with 8 bases in the middle.

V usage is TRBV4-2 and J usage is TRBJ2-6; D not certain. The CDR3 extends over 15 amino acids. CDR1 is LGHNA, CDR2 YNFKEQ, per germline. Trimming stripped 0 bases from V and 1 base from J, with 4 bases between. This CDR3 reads CASSQEGSGANVLTF. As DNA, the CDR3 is TGTGCCAGCAGCCAAGAGGGGTCTGGGGCCAACGTCCTGACTTTC.

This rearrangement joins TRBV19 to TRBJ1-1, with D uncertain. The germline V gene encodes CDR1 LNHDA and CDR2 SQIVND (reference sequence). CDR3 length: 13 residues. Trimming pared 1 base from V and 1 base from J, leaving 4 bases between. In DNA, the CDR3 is TGTGCCAGTAGTATAGGGCAGAACACTGAAGCTTTCTTT. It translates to CASSIGQNTEAFF.

The CDR3 DNA follows: TGTGCCAGCAGCGCAAGGACAGGGTCGACCGGGGAGCTGTTTTTT. Protein sequence: CASSARTGSTGELFF. The chain employs TRBV7-9 and TRBJ2-2; 8 nucleotides align to TRBD1. The CDR3 has 15 amino acids. In germline, CDR1 is SEHNR, CDR2 FQNEAQ (reference sequence). Unmatched junction bases numbered 7, after V lost 5 bases and J lost 5 bases.